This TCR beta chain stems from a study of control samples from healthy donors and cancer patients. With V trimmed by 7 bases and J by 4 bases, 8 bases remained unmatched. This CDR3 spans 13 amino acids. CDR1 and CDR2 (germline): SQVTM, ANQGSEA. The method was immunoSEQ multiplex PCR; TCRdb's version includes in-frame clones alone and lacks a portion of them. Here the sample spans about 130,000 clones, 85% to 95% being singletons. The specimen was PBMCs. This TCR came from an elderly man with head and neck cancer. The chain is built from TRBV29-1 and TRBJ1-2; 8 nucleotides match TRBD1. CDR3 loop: CSAEWDRPYGYTF. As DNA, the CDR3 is TGCAGCGCCGAATGGGACAGGCCCTATGGCTACACCTTC.